The 9 T cell receptor beta chains below come from one sample, sequenced in a study of early T cells in non-severe SARS-CoV-2 infection. TCRdb analysed the 5' RACE reads with MiXCR anew, one entry per CDR3 protein. The table records about 67,000 distinct CDR3 sequences, 9% to 10% of them present only once. This specimen was whole blood, taken at baseline. These TCRs come from an adult who was a healthcare worker with PCR-confirmed SARS-CoV-2 infection or an uninfected control (not recorded which).

This clonotype has a handful of counts. V gene TRBV29-1 combines with J gene TRBJ2-3, with a possible D match to TRBD1 (6 bases). Germline V gene data show CDR1 as SQVTM and CDR2 as ANQGSEA. V lost 7 bases to trimming and J lost 6 bases, with 8 bases between them. This CDR3 contains 10 residues. CDR3 in DNA: TGCAGCGCCGGACAGGATACGCAGTATTTT. As protein: CSAGQDTQYF.

This clonotype was picked up many times. The chain links TRBV20-1 to TRBJ2-7; TRBD2 agrees at 10 bases. The CDR3 spans 15 residues. With V trimmed by 1 base and J by 4 bases, 7 bases remained unmatched. Germline V gene data show CDR1 as DFQATT and CDR2 as SNEGSKA (reference sequence). CDR3 amino acids: CSARGEREGRYEQYF. CDR3 DNA: TGCAGTGCTAGAGGGGAGCGGGAGGGCCGGTACGAGCAGTACTTC.

Only a few counts were recorded for this clonotype. The rearrangement links TRBV27 to TRBJ2-2; D possibly corresponds to TRBD1 (5 bases). The CDR3 has 14 residues. Germline assignment: CDR1 MNHEY and CDR2 SMNVEV (reference sequence). Trimming cost V 6 bases and J 5 bases, with 13 bases left between them. CDR3 nucleotides: TGTGCCAGCAGGGTAGGGGTATGGACCGGGGAGCTGTTTTTT. Encoded protein: CASRVGVWTGELFF.

This chain links TRBV20-1 with TRBJ2-3; 11 nucleotides line up with TRBD2. Germline CDR1 and CDR2: DFQATT and SNEGSKA (reference sequence). The trim removed 6 bases at V and 0 bases at J, leaving 5 bases unmatched. The CDR3 covers 15 residues. The CDR3 coding sequence is TGCAGTGCAATGGGACTAGCGGCTAGCACAGATACGCAGTATTTT. It is translated as CSAMGLAASTDTQYF.

The chain is built from TRBV29-1 and TRBJ1-2; D is undetermined. Germline-derived CDR1 and CDR2 are SQVTM and ANQGSEA. This CDR3 is 12 amino acids long. Trimming pared 7 bases from V and 8 bases from J, leaving 17 bases between. CDR3 protein: CSGWERVQGYTF. The DNA of the CDR3 is TGCAGCGGATGGGAGAGGGTCCAGGGCTACACCTTC.

This clonotype came up many times. The chain combines TRBV7-9 with TRBJ2-1, with 8 bases matching TRBD1. The CDR3 covers 15 residues. Per the germline V gene, CDR1 is SEHNR and CDR2 is FQNEAQ (reference sequence). V was pared by 1 base and J by 4 bases, with 3 bases of the junction left unmatched. The CDR3 sequence is CASSLGQGLYNEQFF. The DNA of the CDR3 is TGTGCCAGCAGCTTAGGACAGGGGTTATACAATGAGCAGTTCTTC.

Only a few counts were recorded for this clonotype. The DNA for the CDR3 is TGTGCCAGCGGTGCTACCGGGGCCAACACTGAAGCTTTCTTT. Its protein is CASGATGANTEAFF. The V call is TRBV6-2 or TRBV6-3, the J call TRBJ1-1; the D gene is possibly TRBD1 (5 bases). The CDR3 sequence is 14 residues long. V lost 8 bases and J 2 bases, leaving 15 bases between the germline ends. CDR1 is MNHEY and CDR2 is SVGEGT in the germline V gene.

This clonotype has at least ten counts. This sequence joins TRBV6-2 or TRBV6-3 and TRBJ1-2; no definite D call. The CDR3 extends over 15 amino acids. CDR1 is MNHEY, CDR2 SVGEGT, per germline. The V and J ends lost 6 bases and 3 bases respectively, with 17 bases between them. In DNA, the CDR3 is TGTGCCAGCAGCCAGCGAGGGAGATATTACTATGGCTACACCTTC. It is translated as CASSQRGRYYYGYTF.

This clonotype was observed a few times. The chain has TRBV30 and TRBJ1-2; no definite D call. This CDR3 has 12 residues. Germline CDR1 and CDR2: GTSNPN and SVGIG (reference sequence). Trimming removed 2 bases at V and 8 bases at J, with 12 bases between. The CDR3 DNA reads TGTGCCTGGAGTAATCATAAGATAGGCTACACCTTC. It yields the protein CAWSNHKIGYTF.